One sample yielded the 30 T cell receptor beta chains listed below, sequenced in a study of T-cell reconstitution after alpha-beta-depleted transplantation in children. TCRbeta library construction was performed incorporating unique molecular identifiers. TCRdb re-analysed the PCR reads in MiXCR, keeping a single row per CDR3 protein. The sample lists hundreds of thousands of distinct CDR3 sequences, around 16% occurring once. Specimen: PBMCs, mostly from graft donor cells, collected 360 days after TCRalphabeta/CD19-depleted stem cell transplant. These receptors were taken from a boy in the first two years of life who had a stem cell transplant for Wiskott-Aldrich syndrome, so the T cells may come from the graft donor.

This clonotype was seen more than once but under ten times. V usage is TRBV6-5 and J usage is TRBJ2-3; D remains unclear. CDR1 and CDR2 (germline): MNHEY, SVGAGI. The CDR3 runs 12 residues. V lost 2 bases and J 7 bases, leaving 7 bases between the germline ends. The CDR3 reads CASSYNRNTQYF. The CDR3 DNA reads TGTGCCAGCAGTTACAATAGGAATACGCAGTATTTT.

In this sample, this clonotype turned up many times. The chain couples TRBV5-1 to TRBJ2-1; D not resolved. V was shortened by 0 bases and J by 4 bases, with 11 bases between the two germline ends. The V gene's germline CDR1 is SGHRS and CDR2 YFSETQ. This CDR3 is built from 15 residues. The CDR3 DNA sequence: TGCGCCAGCAGCTTGGTGGCTAGAACGTACAATGAGCAGTTCTTC. Translated: CASSLVARTYNEQFF.

This clonotype has only one observation. V usage is TRBV5-1 and J usage is TRBJ2-5; 9 bases align to TRBD2. Per germline, CDR1 SGHRS and CDR2 YFSETQ. Germline trimming cut 3 bases from V and 5 bases from J; bases unmatched to any gene: 5. The CDR3 covers 14 residues. The CDR3 bases are TGCGCCAGCAGCTACCGGACTAGCGCCGAGACCCAGTACTTC. Translated: CASSYRTSAETQYF.

The genes are TRBV5-1 and TRBJ1-2; the D is unclear. Trimming took off 1 base at V and 0 bases at J, with 10 bases between the two ends. Per the germline V gene, CDR1 is SGHRS and CDR2 is YFSETQ. The CDR3 totals 15 residues. The CDR3 nucleotides are TGCGCCAGCAGCTTGTCCAGCGCCGCTAACTATGGCTACACCTTC. Translating it yields CASSLSSAANYGYTF.

This clonotype showed up many times. The rearrangement joins TRBV28 to TRBJ2-7; D is ambiguous. The CDR3 spans 15 residues. V was pared by 3 bases and J by 2 bases, with 14 bases between. Germline lookup yields CDR1 MDHEN and CDR2 SYDVKM. The CDR3 here is CASSLRRVVTYEQYF. For the CDR3, the DNA is TGTGCCAGCAGTTTGCGACGGGTGGTGACCTACGAGCAGTACTTC.

In this sample, this clonotype turned up a few times. Here the CDR3 DNA reads TGTGCCACCAGTGGGGCAACAGGGACCTCCTACAATGAGCAGTTCTTC. It codes for CATSGATGTSYNEQFF. The J gene is TRBJ2-1, the V gene TRBV24-1; a possible D gene is TRBD1 (6 bases). Germline CDR1 KGHDR, CDR2 SFDVKD. The CDR3 loop spans 16 amino acids. Trimming cost V 5 bases and J 0 bases, with 13 bases left between them.

V usage is TRBV4-1 and J usage is TRBJ2-3, with a possible D match to TRBD2 (6 bases). Germline CDR1 is MGHRA and CDR2 is YSYEKL. The CDR3 is 16 amino acids. V lost 3 bases, J lost 2 bases, and 15 bases lay in between. This CDR3 is CASSHLGGLNTDTQYF. Here the CDR3 DNA reads TGCGCCAGCAGCCACCTTGGGGGACTTAACACAGATACGCAGTATTTT.

The genes are TRBV7-9 and TRBJ1-2; no clear D. Deletions cut 3 bases from V and 10 bases from J, with 12 bases between. The V gene's germline CDR1 is SEHNR and CDR2 FQNEAQ (reference sequence). This CDR3 spans 12 amino acids. The DNA of the CDR3 is TGTGCCAGCAGCTTTGGGGAATGGGTCTACACCTTC. It yields the protein CASSFGEWVYTF.

The CDR3 is CASRPTGGNTEAFF. The DNA for the CDR3 is TGTGCCAGCAGGCCGACAGGGGGGAACACTGAAGCTTTCTTT. This sequence joins TRBV6-2 or TRBV6-3 and TRBJ1-1; 9 bases match TRBD1. The J segment lost 1 base and the V segment lost 6 bases, leaving 3 bases of the junction unmatched. The CDR3 is made up of 14 amino acids. The germline V gene encodes CDR1 MNHEY and CDR2 SVGEGT.

This clonotype came up a few times. This chain connects TRBV7-2 to TRBJ2-3, with D perhaps matching TRBD1 (5 bases). The germline V and J ends were trimmed by 1 base and 9 bases, with 14 bases remaining between them. Germline V gene lookup returns CDR1 SGHTA and CDR2 FQGNSA. The CDR3 is 14 amino acids. Here the CDR3 reads CASSLVRVFGTQYF. CDR3 sequence (DNA): TGTGCCAGCAGCTTAGTCAGGGTGTTTGGAACGCAGTATTTT.

The gene calls are TRBV15 and TRBJ2-1; no clear D gene. The CDR3 totals 15 residues. V gave up 0 bases and J gave up 4 bases, with 10 bases separating them. From germline, CDR1 is LNHNV and CDR2 YYDKDF (reference sequence). CDR3 in amino acids: CATSRDPGPYNEQFF. In nucleotides, the CDR3 is TGTGCCACCAGCAGAGATCCGGGTCCGTACAATGAGCAGTTCTTC.

This clonotype came up many times. V gene TRBV7-8 combines with J gene TRBJ1-5, with D unresolved. The CDR3 length is 20 residues. Germline CDR1 reads SGHVS; CDR2 reads FQNEAQ. V lost 3 bases, J lost 2 bases, and 26 bases lay in between. The CDR3 DNA sequence: TGTGCCAGCAGCTTGAGTTCCGGTCGACACAGTGCGATTCGCAATCAGCCCCAGCATTTT. Residues: CASSLSSGRHSAIRNQPQHF.

This clonotype was counted only a few times. This CDR3 is CASSFLAGTAGDEQFF. The CDR3 DNA follows: TGCGCCAGCAGCTTCTTAGCGGGGACAGCGGGAGATGAGCAGTTCTTC. The V and J genes are TRBV5-1 and TRBJ2-1; a weak D match, TRBD2 (8 bases). CDR3 length: 16 amino acids. The germline CDR1 and CDR2 sequences are SGHRS and YFSETQ. The germline V and J ends were trimmed by 2 bases and 8 bases, with 20 bases remaining between them.

The sample holds a few counts of this clonotype. The chain carries TRBV27 and TRBJ2-2; 7 bases are a match to TRBD1. CDR3 length: 14 residues. Germline loops: CDR1 MNHEY, CDR2 SMNVEV (reference sequence). Trimming removed 10 bases from V and 4 bases from J; junction bases left unmatched: 9. As DNA, the CDR3 is TGTGCCAACCGCCTAGGGACAGCCACCGGGGAGCTGTTTTTT. Its protein product is CANRLGTATGELFF.

A few counts support this clonotype. The V gene is TRBV27, the J gene TRBJ1-6, with TRBD1 as a possible D gene (6 bases). This CDR3 contains 17 residues. V was shortened by 2 bases and J by 5 bases, with 16 bases between the two germline ends. Germline loops: CDR1 MNHEY, CDR2 SMNVEV (reference sequence). The CDR3 region has the DNA TGTGCCAGCAGTTTAATCTACAGGGTTAGGGATAATTCACCCCTCCACTTT. Translated, it gives CASSLIYRVRDNSPLHF.

The chain joins TRBV7-2 to TRBJ2-1, with 7 bases matching TRBD1. The CDR3 loop spans 16 amino acids. V lost 1 base to trimming and J lost 2 bases; unmatched junction nucleotides: 5. Germline CDR1 and CDR2: SGHTA and FQGNSA. CDR3 DNA: TGTGCCAGCAGCTTAGGGGCCGGGACAGCCTACAATGAGCAGTTCTTC. This translates into CASSLGAGTAYNEQFF.

The chain uses TRBV20-1 and TRBJ1-1; D perhaps matches TRBD1 (6 bases). V gave up 2 bases and J gave up 0 bases, with 10 bases separating them. The CDR3 consists of 14 residues. CDR1 and CDR2 from the germline V gene are DFQATT and SNEGSKA (reference sequence). The CDR3 nucleotides are TGCAGTGCTAGAAGGGGGGCCATGAACACTGAAGCTTTCTTT. Protein sequence: CSARRGAMNTEAFF.

The rearrangement joins TRBV14 to TRBJ2-1, with D possibly TRBD1 on 6 matching bases. The CDR3 runs 14 residues. Trimming shortened V by 3 bases and J by 7 bases, and 13 bases separated the two germline ends. Germline V CDR1 and CDR2: SGHDN, FVKESK. The CDR3 DNA sequence: TGTGCCAGCAGCCACAGGGGCCGACAGAATGAGCAGTTCTTC. This gives the protein CASSHRGRQNEQFF.

A few counts support this clonotype. CDR3 nucleotides: TGTGCCAGCAGCCGGGACCTTCCCACAGATACGCAGTATTTT. Translating it yields CASSRDLPTDTQYF. The rearrangement joins TRBV28 to TRBJ2-3; D assignment may be TRBD1 or TRBD2 (5 bases each). There are 14 residues in the CDR3. Trimming left V 6 bases short and J 2 bases short, with 12 bases between. Germline V CDR1 and CDR2: MDHEN, SYDVKM.

This clonotype was counted a few times. The chain employs TRBV4-3 and TRBJ1-2; possibly TRBD1 for D (6 bases). V was cut by 4 bases and J by 3 bases, with 9 bases left in between. There are 13 residues in the CDR3. Germline V gives CDR1 LGHNA, CDR2 YSLEER. CDR3 residues: CASSPQGDYGYTF. The CDR3 DNA is TGCGCCAGCAGCCCACAGGGTGACTATGGCTACACCTTC.

The chain recombines TRBV10-2 with TRBJ2-3, with 13 bases matching TRBD2. The CDR3 contains 14 residues. V was clipped by 8 bases and J by 6 bases; unmatched bases: 5. The germline V gene has CDR1 WSHSY and CDR2 SAAADI. CDR3 amino acids: CASRGLAGLDTQYF. The CDR3 nucleotides are TGCGCCAGCCGGGGACTAGCGGGATTGGATACGCAGTATTTT.

V usage is TRBV11-2 and J usage is TRBJ2-1; 9 positions match TRBD2. With V trimmed by 0 bases and J by 6 bases, 15 bases remained unmatched. CDR1 SGHAT and CDR2 FQNNGV come from the germline V gene. The CDR3 has 19 amino acids. DNA for the CDR3: TGTGCCAGCAGCTTAGATGGTAGCGGGAGCTCAGTAAACGGCAATGAGCAGTTCTTC. It yields the protein CASSLDGSGSSVNGNEQFF.

This clonotype has at least ten counts. The gene calls are TRBV5-1 and TRBJ2-7, with TRBD1 matching 7 bases. Germline V gene sequence: CDR1 SGHRS, CDR2 YFSETQ. The CDR3 contains 15 residues. Trimming cost V 4 bases and J 0 bases; bases outside gene matches: 7. As DNA, the CDR3 is TGCGCCAGCAGCCCGGCTGCAGGGGGCTCCTACGAGCAGTACTTC. Translation: CASSPAAGGSYEQYF.

This sequence joins TRBV7-9 and TRBJ2-7; 8 nucleotides align to TRBD1. J lost 2 bases, V lost 4 bases, and 7 bases had no gene match. The germline V gene has CDR1 SEHNR and CDR2 FQNEAQ (reference sequence). This CDR3 is built from 15 residues. In DNA, the CDR3 is TGTGCCAGCAGCTCGGACAGGGTGCATGCCTACGAGCAGTACTTC. Translated, it gives CASSSDRVHAYEQYF.

The chain links TRBV20-1 to TRBJ2-3; no clear D. CDR1 is DFQATT, CDR2 SNEGSKA, per germline (reference sequence). This CDR3 comprises 12 residues. Trimming left V 3 bases short and J 2 bases short, with 6 bases between. The CDR3 DNA reads TGCAGTGCTAGTACAGTCACAGATACGCAGTATTTT. This sequence encodes CSASTVTDTQYF.

Regarding this clonotype: One junction end does not reproduce the germline sequence, and a read error may be involved. The chain combines TRBV7-6 with TRBJ2-7; D remains ambiguous. Germline V gene data show CDR1 as SGHVS and CDR2 as FNYEAQ. CDR3 length: 14 residues. For the CDR3, the DNA is TGTGCCAGCAGCTTAGCGCCTGGCAGCTACAAGCAGTACTTC. Protein product: CASSLAPGSYKQYF.

Only a few counts were recorded for this clonotype. CDR3 sequence reads: CASSFGWGNEQFF. The CDR3 DNA reads TGTGCCAGCAGTTTTGGGTGGGGCAATGAGCAGTTCTTC. The chain has TRBV12-3 or TRBV12-4 and TRBJ2-1; no definite D call. The CDR3 runs to 13 residues. V lost 3 bases, J lost 6 bases, and 9 bases lay in between.

This clonotype was recorded a few times. The chain carries TRBV5-1 and TRBJ2-7; D is undetermined. V was trimmed by 0 bases and J by 5 bases, leaving 6 bases between them. The germline CDR1 and CDR2 sequences are SGHRS and YFSETQ. The CDR3 totals 12 residues. This CDR3 is CASSLGVHEQYF. In DNA, the CDR3 is TGCGCCAGCAGCTTGGGCGTCCACGAGCAGTACTTC. Using reference TRBV5-1 and TRBJ2-7 for the parts outside the CDR3, the full variable domain is KAGVTQTPRYLIKTRGQQVTLSCSPISGHRSVSWYQQTPGQGLQFLFEYFSETQRNKGNFPGRFSGRQFSNSRSEMNVSTLELGDSALYLCASSLGVHEQYFGPGTRLTVT.

Many counts were recorded for this clonotype. The chain joins TRBV29-1 to TRBJ2-2; unclear D gene. The V gene lost 8 bases and the J gene lost 7 bases, with 23 bases spanning the gap. The germline V gene encodes CDR1 SQVTM and CDR2 ANQGSEA. The CDR3 extends over 15 amino acids. CDR3 region: CSPRPQKFDDGELFF. CDR3 DNA: TGCAGCCCTCGCCCCCAAAAATTTGATGACGGGGAGCTGTTTTTT.

In this sample, this clonotype turned up a few times. The V and J genes are TRBV5-6 and TRBJ2-3, with 11 positions matching TRBD2. The ends lost 3 bases at V and 8 bases at J; junction bases unmatched: 11. The CDR3 extends over 16 amino acids. CDR1 is SGHDT and CDR2 is YYEEEE in the germline V gene. Here the CDR3 reads CASSSGRSGRAGTQYF. The CDR3 nucleotides are TGTGCCAGCAGCTCTGGCCGTAGCGGGAGGGCCGGTACGCAGTATTTT.